This TCR beta chain was identified in a study of T-cell reconstitution after alpha-beta-depleted transplantation in children. The library targeted TCRbeta and was prepared with unique molecular identifiers. MiXCR was run by TCRdb on the PCR reads, yielding one entry per CDR3 protein. The sample has some 590,000 distinct CDR3 sequences, about 10% seen once; the top ten hold less than 5%. CDR1 and CDR2 (germline): MGHRA, YSYEKL. This CDR3 is 16 amino acids long. With V trimmed by 6 bases and J by 0 bases, 6 bases remained unmatched. Many counts were recorded for this clonotype. The source of this sequence is a human donor who donated a stem cell graft to a child with acute myeloid leukemia. This specimen was PBMCs from the stem cell graft donor, taken from the stem cell graft. The rearrangement uses TRBV4-1 and TRBJ2-1, with 9 nucleotides matching TRBD2. The CDR3 loop is CASSFRLAASYNEQFF. The CDR3 region has the DNA TGCGCCAGCAGTTTCCGACTAGCGGCCTCCTACAATGAGCAGTTCTTC.